The rows below give T cell receptor beta chains drawn from one sample of a study of shared clonotypes between healthy human individuals. Assay used: immunoSEQ multiplex PCR; TCRdb lists only in-frame clones, some missing. The sample has around 1.6 million clones, nearly 99% seen once. The sequenced sample consisted of naive CD4+ T cells sorted from blood. The receptors derive from a man aged 25-45 years in good health. The CDR3 runs from the conserved cysteine through the conserved F or W. A D gene is named only where the DNA matches it firmly.

j_call: TRBJ2-2
d_call: TRBD1
v_call: TRBV19
cdr3_nt: TGTGCCAGTAGTACATACAGGGGGAGGCGGGAGCTGTTTTTT
cdr3_aa: CASSTYRGRRELFF

j_call: TRBJ2-7
d_call: TRBD2
v_call: TRBV29-1
cdr3_nt: TGCAGCGTTGAAGGTTCTAGCGGGAGTTTCTACGAGCAGTACTTC
cdr3_aa: CSVEGSSGSFYEQYF

j_call: TRBJ1-2
d_call: -
v_call: TRBV7-8
cdr3_nt: TGTGCCAGCAGCTTCAGGGGTTCGGACTATGGCTACACCTTC
cdr3_aa: CASSFRGSDYGYTF

j_call: TRBJ1-1
d_call: -
v_call: TRBV14
cdr3_nt: TGTGCCAGCAGCCATCTTGGGAACACTGAAGCTTTCTTT
cdr3_aa: CASSHLGNTEAFF

j_call: TRBJ2-2
d_call: TRBD2
v_call: TRBV7-8
cdr3_nt: TGTGCCAGCAGCTCTTCTTTTAGCGGGAGTGCCGGGGAGCTGTTTTTT
cdr3_aa: CASSSSFSGSAGELFF

j_call: TRBJ1-5
d_call: -
v_call: TRBV18
cdr3_nt: TGTGCCAGCTCATCGAGGGCGTCCACGGATCAGCCCCAGCATTTT
cdr3_aa: CASSSRASTDQPQHF

j_call: TRBJ1-2
d_call: -
v_call: TRBV5-1
cdr3_nt: TGCGCCAGCAGCCCCCGGGGAACCTCTAAGGGCTACACCTTC
cdr3_aa: CASSPRGTSKGYTF

j_call: TRBJ2-3
d_call: TRBD2
v_call: TRBV5-1
cdr3_nt: TGCGCCAGCAGCCCTGGGCCTTTAGCGGGAGGTACAGATACGCAGTATTTT
cdr3_aa: CASSPGPLAGGTDTQYF

j_call: TRBJ2-7
d_call: TRBD1
v_call: TRBV2
cdr3_nt: TGTGCCAGCCTGAGCCCGGACAGGGGTTTCTACGAGCAGTACTTC
cdr3_aa: CASLSPDRGFYEQYF

j_call: TRBJ2-5
d_call: -
v_call: TRBV27
cdr3_nt: TGTGCCAGCAGTTTATCGATGTGGGAGACCCAGTACTTC
cdr3_aa: CASSLSMWETQYF

j_call: TRBJ2-2
d_call: TRBD2
v_call: TRBV5-1
cdr3_nt: TGCGCCAGCAGCTTGATAGCGGGACCTAGCACCGGGGAGCTGTTTTTT
cdr3_aa: CASSLIAGPSTGELFF

j_call: TRBJ2-7
d_call: -
v_call: TRBV29-1
cdr3_nt: TGCAGCGTTGAAAAGGGGCGGGGTACCTACGAGCAGTACTTC
cdr3_aa: CSVEKGRGTYEQYF

j_call: TRBJ2-1
d_call: -
v_call: TRBV5-1
cdr3_nt: TGCGCCAGCAGCTTGATTAGTGTGGGGGCTAATTACAATGAGCAGTTCTTC
cdr3_aa: CASSLISVGANYNEQFF